One and the same sample provided the 4 T cell receptor beta chains below, sequenced in a study of regulatory T cells in long-lasting Graves disease. Combining iRepertoire HTBI primers with Arm-PCR of CDR3 regions, the authors built TCR beta libraries. TCRdb reanalysed the multiplex PCR reads using MiXCR and keeps one entry per CDR3 protein. The sample holds 400,000 to 450,000 distinct CDR3 sequences, 23% seen once. Time point: persistent/refractory GD, antithyroid drugs over 5 years with positive TRAb. Generation of the TCR library employed RNA extracted from PBMCs. The sample here was peripheral blood mononuclear cells (PBMCs), taken when the disease was refractory, from a patient treated with antithyroid drugs. These receptor sequences come from a female donor with Graves disease.

The chain joins TRBV5-1 to TRBJ2-2, with D perhaps matching TRBD1 (5 bases). The length of the CDR3 is 15 residues. Germline CDR1 and CDR2: SGHRS and YFSETQ. The V end lost 0 bases, the J end lost 3 bases, and 9 bases lay between the germline ends. In DNA form, the CDR3 reads TGCGCCAGCAGCTTGGCTTTAGGGGACACCGGGGAGCTGTTTTTT. Translation gives CASSLALGDTGELFF.

Only one count was recorded for this clonotype. This sequence may be a read error, since a much larger clone differs from it by one base. The gene calls are TRBV6-1 and TRBJ2-7; perhaps TRBD2 as D (5 bases). This CDR3 region has 13 residues. Trimming shortened V by 2 bases and J by 6 bases, and 11 bases separated the two germline ends. The germline V gene has CDR1 MNHNS and CDR2 SASEGT. CDR3 sequence: CASSEPADREQYF. In nucleotides, the CDR3 is TGTGCCAGCAGTGAACCAGCGGACCGCGAGCAGTACTTC.

This clonotype showed up just a few times. The J gene is TRBJ2-4, the V gene TRBV20-1; a possible D gene is TRBD2 (6 bases). The CDR3 runs 12 residues. V lost 3 bases, J lost 7 bases, and 10 bases lay in between. Germline V CDR1 and CDR2: DFQATT, SNEGSKA (reference sequence). The CDR3 sequence: CSARGEENIQYF. The CDR3 DNA is TGCAGTGCTAGGGGGGAGGAGAACATTCAGTACTTC.

The chain couples TRBV20-1 to TRBJ1-1, with 9 bases lining up with TRBD1. Losses at the gene ends were 6 bases for V and 1 base for J; bases not matched to a gene: 6. The CDR3 spans 14 residues. Germline CDR1 reads DFQATT; CDR2 reads SNEGSKA (reference sequence). CDR3 in amino acids: CSARTGATNTEAFF. CDR3 nucleotides: TGCAGTGCCAGGACAGGGGCTACGAACACTGAAGCTTTCTTT.